A selection of T cell receptor beta chains follows, all from one sample in a study of shared clonotypes between healthy human individuals. The data were produced by immunoSEQ multiplex PCR, yet TCRdb's version contains in-frame clones alone and is incomplete. The sample lists about 1 million clones, roughly 75% occurring once. Sequencing input: memory CD4+ T cells sorted from blood. Source of these receptors: a man younger than 30 in good health. CDR3s leave out the opening cysteine and the closing phenylalanine or tryptophan.

V | length | CDR3
TRBV5-6 | 14 | ASSPGPAVGNSPLH
TRBV18 | 11 | ASSPDKNYGYT
TRBV5-1 | 13 | ASSLGAPVNTEAF
TRBV19 | 11 | ASSTDGKVGYT
TRBV29-1 | 11 | SAYRGYTDTQY
TRBV7-2 | 10 | ASSLVNYGYT
TRBV5-1 | 10 | ASSHEGYGYT
TRBV10-3 | 17 | AIMGAGEGLTSGANVLT
TRBV5-6 | 12 | ASSLQGVGNTIY
TRBV7-2 | 12 | ASSLTGRDEKLF
TRBV7-9 | 11 | ASSLSGHPEQF
TRBV5-1 | 10 | ASSLNTGELF
TRBV23-1 | 13 | ASSQSWGGNEKLF
TRBV4-3 | 14 | ASSQEDRGFYNEQF
TRBV28 | 12 | ASSLLRQALGYT
TRBV18 | 11 | ASSPPGDYEQY
TRBV19 | 13 | ASSITYRSGNTIY
TRBV5-6 | 14 | ASSLEAGRGNQPQH
TRBV25-1 | 6 | ATTWAF
TRBV7-9 | 13 | ASSSFRTGRTEAF
TRBV6-1 | 9 | ASSQNYGYT
TRBV29-1 | 11 | SVTPWGAYEQY
TRBV5-1 | 14 | ASSTEPGQGSHEQF
TRBV9 | 14 | ASSVEARGITDTQY
TRBV2 | 12 | ASSEWDISYEQY
TRBV5-6 | 10 | ASNLQGAGYT
TRBV6-5 | 9 | ASNLQGRAF
TRBV27 | 12 | ASSLRGSGNTIY
TRBV7-2 | 11 | ASSLGREAEAF